This passage covers 5 T cell receptor beta chains from one sample sequenced in a study of memory CD4+ T cells and cytomegalovirus serostatus. The data were produced by immunoSEQ multiplex PCR, yet TCRdb's version contains in-frame clones alone and is incomplete. This sample has under 40,000 clones, with roughly 85% found just once. The sort gate was single viable CD3+CD4+CD8-CD45RO+ cells for memory CD4+ T cells. Sequencing was performed on memory CD4+ T cells from blood. These receptors all come from an adult in good health and CMV-seropositive.

This clone was detected only a few times. This rearrangement joins TRBV2 to TRBJ2-1; D is uncertain. Germline V lookup: CDR1 SNHLY, CDR2 FYNNEI. Trimming left V 1 base short and J 9 bases short, with 7 bases between. The CDR3 has 12 amino acids. CDR3 in amino acids: CASSEVGPEQFF. The DNA of the CDR3 is TGTGCCAGCAGTGAAGTAGGTCCTGAGCAGTTCTTC.

This chain joins TRBV7-4 and TRBJ2-7; tentative D call: TRBD2 (6 bases). The CDR3 length is 16 residues. Germline lookup yields CDR1 SGHVT and CDR2 SQSDAQ. Trimming cost V 2 bases and J 2 bases, with 16 bases left between them. The DNA of the CDR3 is TGTGCCAGCAGCTTAAACAACGGGACTGCCCCCTACGAGCAGTACTTC. Amino acids: CASSLNNGTAPYEQYF.

J is TRBJ2-1 and V is TRBV29-1; a weak D match, TRBD2 (5 bases). The CDR3 sequence is 13 residues long. V lost 7 bases, J lost 1 base, and 11 bases lay in between. Germline V gene sequence: CDR1 SQVTM, CDR2 ANQGSEA. CDR3 residues: CSAASLSYNEQFF. The CDR3 region has the DNA TGCAGCGCTGCTAGCTTGTCCTACAATGAGCAGTTCTTC.

The V call is TRBV28, the J call TRBJ2-7; the D gene could be TRBD1 or TRBD2 (6 bases each). V gave up 4 bases and J gave up 1 base, with 17 bases separating them. Germline V lookup: CDR1 MDHEN, CDR2 SYDVKM. CDR3 size: 16 residues. The CDR3 bases are TGTGCCAGCAGTTCCCCCTCGGGGGCCCCATCCTACGAGCAGTACTTC. Protein sequence: CASSSPSGAPSYEQYF.

The chain carries TRBV11-2 and TRBJ2-1; D is ambiguous. The V end was cut by 2 bases, the J end by 7 bases, with 12 bases between. CDR3 length: 14 residues. Germline V lookup: CDR1 SGHAT, CDR2 FQNNGV. The CDR3 DNA is TGTGCCAGCAGCTTACCAAGCGACGCGAATGAGCAGTTCTTC. The encoded protein is CASSLPSDANEQFF.